The text below deals with one T cell receptor beta chain. Its antigen is unidentified. The data originate from a study of cytomegalovirus exposure and HLA in healthy donors. Whole-study findings and limits: Presence/absence comparisons presumed near-even sequencing depth among donors. Cytomegalovirus-associated status was assigned to around 160 TCR beta chains. When analyzed later, the rates of TCR association showed variation by HLA locus, with DRB1 the most and HLA-C the fewest.

The PCR ran on 60 Vbeta and 13 Jbeta primers. Profiling relied on immunoSEQ multiplex PCR, and the TCRdb table lists in-frame clones only, not all of them. The repertoire holds 230,000 or so clones, with 85% to 95% as singletons. The sequenced sample consisted of PBMCs. The sequence came from a girl aged 2-9 years in good health and CMV-seronegative.

The CDR3 bases are TGTGCCTGGAGTGTCCCTCGACGCGGGGCCGAGACCCAGTACTTC. Encoded protein: CAWSVPRRGAETQYF. The chain links TRBV30 to TRBJ2-5; D is perhaps TRBD2 (6 bases). The CDR3 totals 15 residues. Germline assignment: CDR1 GTSNPN and CDR2 SVGIG (reference sequence). The V end lost 0 bases, the J end lost 5 bases, and 16 bases lay between the germline ends.